The 15 T cell receptor beta chains below were found in one sample sequenced in a study of tissue T cells after allogeneic stem cell transplantation. Some clones are missing from TCRdb's copy, which holds only in-frame ones; the method was immunoSEQ multiplex PCR. The data contain 7,200 or so clones, around half of them singletons. Regarding time point: mouse harvest day 7 after allogeneic transplant. The graft held 10^6 splenic CD5+ T cells and 10^7 T-cell-depleted bone marrow cells. Sequencing was performed on gut tissue. These receptors all stem from a female BALB/c mouse given C57BL/6 T cells with graft-versus-host disease after an allogeneic hematopoietic cell transplant.

A few counts support this clone. Any gene name here is a mouse gene name. The read ends 1 residue before the CDR3 terminus; that terminus is restored from the germline J gene. The J gene is TRBJ2-7, the V gene TRBV23; the table assigns TRBD2, which was not confirmed against the DNA. The CDR3 runs 13 residues. Per the germline V gene, CDR1 is KGHTA and CDR2 is FQNQQP. CDR3 loop: CSSTPLVSYEQYF. The CDR3 bases that were read are TGCTCCAGCACCCCACTGGTCTCCTATGAACAGTAC.

This clone was found a few times. Here the gene names and germline are mouse. The read stops 1 residue short of the end of the CDR3; the missing end is completed from the germline J gene. This chain links TRBV15 with TRBJ2-7, with D tentatively TRBD1 (5 bases). V lost 2 bases and J lost 8, with 7 bases in between. The CDR3 consists of 11 residues. CDR1 is SGHND and CDR2 is FRSKSL in the germline V gene. The CDR3 DNA, read in part, is TGTGCCAGCAGTTTACAGGGTCAACAGTAC. Translation: CASSLQGQQY. The whole CDR3 protein reads CASSLQGQQYF.

This clone was observed a handful of times. Gene names are the mouse ones. The DNA ends 1 residue before the CDR3 does, and the rest of the CDR3 is filled in from the germline J gene. The chain has TRBV12-2 and TRBJ2-5, with D possibly matching TRBD2 (6 bases). Deletions cut 4 bases from V and 0 bases from J, with 10 bases between. CDR3 length: 14 residues. Germline CDR1 is SGHLS and CDR2 is HYDKME. The CDR3: CASSPLGNQDTQYF. Incomplete CDR3 DNA: TGTGCCAGCTCCCCACTGGGCAACCAAGACACCCAGTAC.

In the case of this clone: The genes are named according to mouse. The read terminates 1 residue before the CDR3 end, so the remaining end is supplied by the germline J gene. The chain has TRBV26 and TRBJ1-3; 7 bases fit TRBD1. The junction had 1 base not matched to a gene; V was cut back by 3 bases and J by 2 bases. From germline, CDR1 is KGHPV and CDR2 FQNQEV (reference sequence). This CDR3 is built from 14 residues. The CDR3 region is CASSLQGTGNTLYF. The CDR3 DNA, read in part, is TGTGCCAGCAGTCTACAGGGGACTGGAAATACGCTCTAT.

With respect to this clone: Mouse gene names apply. The CDR3 end is not reached by the read, which stops 1 residue before it; the germline J gene fills it in. The chain is built from TRBV3 and TRBJ2-3; D uncertain. The V end was cut by 6 bases, the J end by 4 bases, with 8 bases between. The CDR3 runs 12 residues. Germline V gives CDR1 SNHLY, CDR2 FYNGKV (reference sequence). CDR3 protein: CASSSSTETLYF. The CDR3 DNA, read in part, is TGTGCCAGCAGTTCCAGCACAGAAACGCTGTAT.

Regarding this clone: Gene names are the mouse ones. The read terminates 1 residue before the CDR3 end, so the remaining end is supplied by the germline J gene. The V and J genes are TRBV3 and TRBJ2-5, with TRBD1 matching 9 bases. The V gene end was trimmed by 6 bases and the J gene end by 8 bases; junction bases not matched to a gene: 3. Germline CDR1 and CDR2: SNHLY and FYNGKV (reference sequence). This CDR3 comprises 12 residues. The CDR3 bases that were read are TGTGCCAGCAGTACAGGGGGCGGCACCCAGTAC. This sequence encodes CASSTGGGTQY. In full, the CDR3 is CASSTGGGTQYF.

As for this clone: Mouse germline and gene names are used. From the germline J gene comes the end of the CDR3, since the read stops 1 residue before it. This chain connects TRBV3 to TRBJ2-1; D call uncertain. This CDR3 has 13 residues. CDR1 and CDR2 (germline): SNHLY, FYNGKV (reference sequence). V was cut by 5 bases and J by 1 base, with 6 bases left in between. CDR3 bases read: TGTGCCAGCAGCCGACAAAACTATGCTGAGCAGTTC. Its protein is CASSRQNYAEQF. The whole CDR3 sequence is CASSRQNYAEQFF.

To note about this clone: Genes here carry mouse names. With the read ending 1 residue before the CDR3 end, the germline J gene is used to fill in that end. The chain carries TRBV26 and TRBJ1-1, with D unclear. In germline, CDR1 is KGHPV, CDR2 FQNQEV (reference sequence). V was pared by 4 bases and J by 3 bases, with 9 bases between. The CDR3 runs to 13 residues. The sequenced part of the CDR3 DNA is TGTGCCAGCAGTCCCGGGAGGGACACAGAAGTCTTC. Amino acids: CASSPGRDTEVF. In full, the CDR3 is CASSPGRDTEVFF.

Note on this clone: The gene names given are mouse names. The read ends 1 residue shy of where the CDR3 ends; the end is completed using the germline J gene. This rearrangement joins TRBV26 to TRBJ2-1; 8 bases fit TRBD1. In germline, CDR1 is KGHPV, CDR2 FQNQEV (reference sequence). After removal of 5 bases from V and 4 bases from J, the junction contained 7 bases not matched to a gene. CDR3 size: 15 residues. CDR3 DNA, as far as it was read: TGTGCCAGCAGTTCCAGACAGGGGCGTTATGCTGAGCAGTTC. The encoded protein is CASSSRQGRYAEQF. The complete CDR3 protein is CASSSRQGRYAEQFF.

This clone was counted between two and nine times. The gene names here belong to mouse. The read stops 1 residue short of the end of the CDR3; the missing end is completed from the germline J gene. The chain uses TRBV26 and TRBJ1-4; TRBD1 matches at 9 bases. CDR1 is KGHPV and CDR2 is FQNQEV in the germline V gene (reference sequence). The CDR3 runs 14 residues. Trimming removed 4 bases from V and 7 bases from J; junction bases left unmatched: 4. CDR3 protein: CASSPGQGSERLFF. CDR3 DNA, as far as it was read: TGTGCCAGCAGTCCGGGACAGGGCAGCGAAAGATTATTT.

In the case of this clone: The genes and germline here are from mouse. From the germline J gene comes the end of the CDR3, since the read stops 1 residue before it. The V call is TRBV3, the J call TRBJ2-3; perhaps TRBD2 as D (7 bases). Germline V gives CDR1 SNHLY, CDR2 FYNGKV (reference sequence). The CDR3 length is 15 residues. Deletions cut 4 bases from V and 0 bases from J, with 11 bases between. CDR3 sequence: CASSSRGASAETLYF. The CDR3 bases that were read are TGTGCCAGCAGCTCTAGGGGGGCTAGTGCAGAAACGCTGTAT.

Of note for this clone: Each gene name is a mouse one. Read coverage stops 1 residue before the CDR3 terminus; the germline J gene supplies the remainder. V usage is TRBV16 and J usage is TRBJ2-5; 10 bases fit TRBD2. Germline CDR1 reads SGHSA; CDR2 reads FRNQAP. The CDR3 sequence is 13 residues long. After removal of 6 bases from V and 6 bases from J, the junction contained 3 bases not matched to a gene. CDR3 region: CASRRLGGDTQYF. Incomplete CDR3 DNA: TGTGCAAGCAGGCGACTGGGGGGCGACACCCAGTAC.

This clone was counted between two and nine times. The listed genes are named as in mouse. The read stops 1 residue short of the end of the CDR3; the missing end is completed from the germline J gene. The chain has TRBV26 and TRBJ1-1; weak D call: TRBD1 (6 bases). The CDR3 is 12 residues long. Germline CDR1 reads KGHPV; CDR2 reads FQNQEV (reference sequence). Between the trimmed V and J ends, which lost 7 bases and 3 bases, there was a span of 9 bases. The sequenced part of the CDR3 DNA is TGTGCCAGCAAACAGGGCCACACAGAAGTCTTC. Translating gives CASKQGHTEVF. In full, the CDR3 reads CASKQGHTEVFF.

This clone has a handful of counts. Genes and germline are mouse. The DNA ends 1 residue before the CDR3 does, and the rest of the CDR3 is filled in from the germline J gene. The chain joins TRBV3 to TRBJ1-2; D not resolved. Germline values: CDR1 SNHLY, CDR2 FYNGKV (reference sequence). The CDR3 runs to 14 residues. V shed 0 bases and J shed 1 base, with 6 bases lying between them. The CDR3 bases that were read are TGTGCCAGCAGCTTAGCGCGGGTAAACTCCGACTACACC. Protein sequence: CASSLARVNSDYT. The whole CDR3 protein is CASSLARVNSDYTF.

This clone turned up a few times. The genes are named according to mouse. The read stops 1 residue short of the end of the CDR3; the missing end is completed from the germline J gene. V usage is TRBV4 and J usage is TRBJ1-3; the match to TRBD1 covers 8 bases. This CDR3 is 13 amino acids long. Per germline, CDR1 LGHDT and CDR2 YNNKQL (reference sequence). With V trimmed by 6 bases and J by 2 bases, 0 bases remained unmatched. The sequenced part of the CDR3 DNA is TGTGCCAGCAGACAGGGGGCTGGAAATACGCTCTAT. This translates into CASRQGAGNTLY. In full, the CDR3 is CASRQGAGNTLYF. The whole variable domain, filled in from reference TRBV4 and TRBJ1-3, reads ETAVFQTPNYHVTQVGNEVSFNCKQTLGHDTMYWYKQDSKKLLKIMFSYNNKQLIVNETVPRRFSPQSSDKAHLNLRIKSVEPEDSAVYLCASRQGAGNTLYFGEGSRLIVV.